This is a list of T cell receptor beta chains from one sample in a study of Ad26.COV2.S vaccination and SARS-CoV-2 variants. The assay was immunoSEQ multiplex PCR, and TCRdb's table has in-frame clones only and misses some. The data hold about 6,800 clones, with 84% observed a single time. The sequencing here drew on peripheral blood, taken after recovery from COVID-19. These receptors came from a human donor who had recovered from COVID-19. Both conserved end residues are part of each CDR3. Each record gives: J gene, D gene, V gene, clone size, CDR3 DNA, CDR3 protein. D genes are given only for firm matches. Size tells how often a clone was seen (once, few, many) or the class of an expanded clone, and some rows leave it out.

J gene: TRBJ2-1; D gene: .; V gene: TRBV6-6; clone size: .; CDR3 DNA: .; CDR3 protein: CASSTSDRLYNEQFF
J gene: TRBJ2-1; D gene: .; V gene: TRBV11-3; clone size: .; CDR3 DNA: TGTGCCAGCAGCTTGCTAGGGTACAATGAGCAGTTCTTC; CDR3 protein: CASSLLGYNEQFF
J gene: TRBJ1-6; D gene: TRBD1; V gene: TRBV2; clone size: .; CDR3 DNA: TGTGCCAGCGGAGGGACAGATAATTCACCCCTCCACTTT; CDR3 protein: CASGGTDNSPLHF
J gene: TRBJ1-1; D gene: .; V gene: TRBV12-3/TRBV12-4; clone size: .; CDR3 DNA: TGTGCCAGCCGACACTGGAACACTGAAGCTTTCTTT; CDR3 protein: CASRHWNTEAFF
J gene: TRBJ1-3; D gene: .; V gene: TRBV5-1; clone size: few; CDR3 DNA: TGCGCCAGCAGCTCTGGGACCGATTCTGGAAACACCATATATTTT; CDR3 protein: CASSSGTDSGNTIYF
J gene: TRBJ2-1; D gene: .; V gene: TRBV14; clone size: once; CDR3 DNA: TGTGCCAGCAGCCTTCAATCTAGCCCCTACAATGAGCAGTTCTTC; CDR3 protein: CASSLQSSPYNEQFF
J gene: TRBJ2-3; D gene: TRBD2; V gene: TRBV27; clone size: .; CDR3 DNA: TGTGCCAGCAGTTTGGGAGCGGGAGGAGATACGCAGTATTTT; CDR3 protein: CASSLGAGGDTQYF
J gene: TRBJ2-7; D gene: TRBD1; V gene: TRBV4-1; clone size: .; CDR3 DNA: TGCGCCAGCAGCCAAGACGAACAGGGGGCGAGGGAGCAGTACTTC; CDR3 protein: CASSQDEQGAREQYF
J gene: TRBJ2-2; D gene: .; V gene: TRBV24-1; clone size: .; CDR3 DNA: TGTGCCACCAGTGGGGAGAGATCGAACACCGGGGAGCTGTTTTTT; CDR3 protein: CATSGERSNTGELFF
J gene: TRBJ1-2; D gene: TRBD1; V gene: TRBV6-1; clone size: .; CDR3 DNA: TGTGCCAGCAGTGAGTGGACAGGGTCGGGCGGCTACACCTTC; CDR3 protein: CASSEWTGSGGYTF
J gene: TRBJ1-1; D gene: .; V gene: TRBV13; clone size: .; CDR3 DNA: TGTGCCAGCAGCCCAAGAACAGGGTTGAACACTGAAGCTTTCTTT; CDR3 protein: CASSPRTGLNTEAFF
J gene: TRBJ2-7; D gene: .; V gene: TRBV18; clone size: .; CDR3 DNA: TGTGCCAGCTCACAGGGGCATTCGACCTACGAGCAGTACTTC; CDR3 protein: CASSQGHSTYEQYF
J gene: TRBJ1-5; D gene: TRBD1; V gene: TRBV2; clone size: few; CDR3 DNA: TGTGCCAGCAGTGCTGGGACAGGGGATCATCAGCCCCAGCATTTT; CDR3 protein: CASSAGTGDHQPQHF
J gene: TRBJ1-2; D gene: .; V gene: TRBV11-2; clone size: .; CDR3 DNA: TGTGCCAGCAGCTTAGGCTGGTTGGTTGGCTACACCTTC; CDR3 protein: CASSLGWLVGYTF
J gene: TRBJ2-1; D gene: TRBD1; V gene: TRBV11-3; clone size: .; CDR3 DNA: TGTGCCAGCAGCTCCGGGACAGGGAGTAACGGTGAGCAGTTCTTC; CDR3 protein: CASSSGTGSNGEQFF
J gene: TRBJ2-1; D gene: TRBD2; V gene: TRBV4-1; clone size: .; CDR3 DNA: TGCGCCAGCAGCCAAGAGGGGGGGTTCTCCTACAATGAGCAGTTCTTC; CDR3 protein: CASSQEGGFSYNEQFF
J gene: TRBJ2-7; D gene: .; V gene: TRBV10-3; clone size: once; CDR3 DNA: TGTGCCATCAGTGAGGGGCTTAGGAGCTCCTACGAGCAGTACTTC; CDR3 protein: CAISEGLRSSYEQYF
J gene: TRBJ2-7; D gene: .; V gene: TRBV5-5; clone size: .; CDR3 DNA: TGTGCCAGCAGCTTGGTCACAGGGCAGCCCTACGAGCAGTACTTC; CDR3 protein: CASSLVTGQPYEQYF
J gene: TRBJ2-7; D gene: .; V gene: TRBV18; clone size: .; CDR3 DNA: TGTGCCAGCTCAGAAGATCAGGGGGGTGCGCGCGAGCAGTACTTC; CDR3 protein: CASSEDQGGAREQYF
J gene: TRBJ2-7; D gene: TRBD2; V gene: TRBV2; clone size: .; CDR3 DNA: TGTGCCAGCTACAAGGGACTAGCGGGGGGTCCCTCGTACGAGCAGTACTTC; CDR3 protein: CASYKGLAGGPSYEQYF
J gene: TRBJ2-2; D gene: .; V gene: TRBV18; clone size: .; CDR3 DNA: TGTGCCAGCTCACCAATCGAGGATGCCGGGGAGCTGTTTTTT; CDR3 protein: CASSPIEDAGELFF
J gene: TRBJ1-1; D gene: .; V gene: TRBV7-9; clone size: .; CDR3 DNA: TGTGCCAGCAGCCATCTAAGAGGCCTACTGGAGAACACTGAAGCTTTCTTT; CDR3 protein: CASSHLRGLLENTEAFF
J gene: TRBJ1-1; D gene: .; V gene: TRBV28; clone size: .; CDR3 DNA: TGTGCCAGCAGTTTGCTCTACACTGAAGCTTTCTTT; CDR3 protein: CASSLLYTEAFF
J gene: TRBJ2-2; D gene: TRBD2; V gene: TRBV13; clone size: .; CDR3 DNA: TGTGCCAGCAGCGGCCGTGGGACTAGCGGCAACACCGGGGAGCTGTTTTTT; CDR3 protein: CASSGRGTSGNTGELFF
J gene: TRBJ2-2; D gene: TRBD1; V gene: TRBV5-6; clone size: .; CDR3 DNA: TGTGCCAGCAGCTTGTCTCCGGGACAGGGAAACACCGGGGAGCTGTTTTTT; CDR3 protein: CASSLSPGQGNTGELFF
J gene: TRBJ2-1; D gene: .; V gene: TRBV2; clone size: .; CDR3 DNA: TGTGCCAGCTGGGGCGGTTTGGGTATGTCGAACGATGAGCAGTTCTTC; CDR3 protein: CASWGGLGMSNDEQFF
J gene: TRBJ1-2; D gene: .; V gene: TRBV18; clone size: .; CDR3 DNA: TGTGCCAGCTCACTCGACAGCCCTAACTATGGCTACACCTTC; CDR3 protein: CASSLDSPNYGYTF
J gene: TRBJ2-7; D gene: .; V gene: TRBV29-1; clone size: .; CDR3 DNA: TGCAGCGCCGCTGGGGGTTCGATCAACGAGCAGTACTTC; CDR3 protein: CSAAGGSINEQYF
J gene: TRBJ2-6; D gene: TRBD2; V gene: TRBV19; clone size: .; CDR3 DNA: TGTGCCAGTACCCTCGTGGGGAGGGGATCAGCTGGGGCCAACGTCCTGACTTTC; CDR3 protein: CASTLVGRGSAGANVLTF
J gene: TRBJ1-5; D gene: .; V gene: TRBV7-2; clone size: once; CDR3 DNA: TGTGCCAGCAGCCCGGGACCGAGCAATCAGCCCCAGCATTTT; CDR3 protein: CASSPGPSNQPQHF
J gene: TRBJ2-1; D gene: .; V gene: TRBV7-9; clone size: .; CDR3 DNA: TGTGCCAGCAGCTTAGCGCAGGCCTCTGGGAATGAGCAGTTCTTC; CDR3 protein: CASSLAQASGNEQFF
J gene: TRBJ2-1; D gene: TRBD2; V gene: TRBV3-1/TRBV3-2; clone size: .; CDR3 DNA: TGTGCCAGCAGCCAATTCTTAGCGGGAGAGCAGTTCTTC; CDR3 protein: CASSQFLAGEQFF
J gene: TRBJ1-2; D gene: TRBD1; V gene: TRBV6-6; clone size: .; CDR3 DNA: TGTGCCAGCAGTCGCGGGACAGGGAATGGCTATGGCTACACCTTC; CDR3 protein: CASSRGTGNGYGYTF
J gene: TRBJ2-2; D gene: TRBD1; V gene: TRBV18; clone size: .; CDR3 DNA: TGTGCCAGCTCACCACCCCCTGGGACAGGTGCCGGGGAGCTGTTTTTT; CDR3 protein: CASSPPPGTGAGELFF
J gene: TRBJ1-5; D gene: TRBD1; V gene: TRBV19; clone size: .; CDR3 DNA: TGTGCCAGTAGTACCCCCGACAGGGGTAACAATCAGCCCCAGCATTTT; CDR3 protein: CASSTPDRGNNQPQHF
J gene: TRBJ1-2; D gene: TRBD1; V gene: TRBV19; clone size: few; CDR3 DNA: TGTGCCAGTAGTCCGGCTAGGAGGACAGGGGTAGGCTACACCTTC; CDR3 protein: CASSPARRTGVGYTF
J gene: TRBJ1-1; D gene: .; V gene: TRBV5-4; clone size: once; CDR3 DNA: TGTGCCAGCAGCTTGGCGGGGGTATCGAACACTGAAGCTTTCTTT; CDR3 protein: CASSLAGVSNTEAFF
J gene: TRBJ2-1; D gene: TRBD1; V gene: TRBV4-3; clone size: few; CDR3 DNA: TGCGCCAGCAGCCAAGATGGGACAGGGACCAACAATGAGCAGTTCTTC; CDR3 protein: CASSQDGTGTNNEQFF
J gene: TRBJ2-5; D gene: TRBD2; V gene: TRBV6-1; clone size: .; CDR3 DNA: TGTGCCAGCAGTGAAGGAGTTAGCGGGGGGCAAGAGACCCAGTACTTC; CDR3 protein: CASSEGVSGGQETQYF
J gene: TRBJ2-7; D gene: .; V gene: TRBV19; clone size: few; CDR3 DNA: TGTGCCACTCAGGGTTGGAAGAACAGCTCCTACGAGCAGTACTTC; CDR3 protein: CATQGWKNSSYEQYF
J gene: TRBJ2-1; D gene: TRBD2; V gene: TRBV28; clone size: .; CDR3 DNA: TGTGCCAGCAGTTCATATCTCCTAGCGGGATCATCTAATGAGCAGTTCTTC; CDR3 protein: CASSSYLLAGSSNEQFF
J gene: TRBJ2-1; D gene: .; V gene: TRBV5-1; clone size: .; CDR3 DNA: TGCGCCAGCAGCACATACAGTGGGGGGGAGCAGTTCTTC; CDR3 protein: CASSTYSGGEQFF
J gene: TRBJ1-1; D gene: .; V gene: TRBV28; clone size: .; CDR3 DNA: TGTGCCAGCAGAGTTGGGACTGAAGCTTTCTTT; CDR3 protein: CASRVGTEAFF
J gene: TRBJ1-1; D gene: .; V gene: TRBV5-1; clone size: .; CDR3 DNA: TGCGCCAGCAGCTTGGCCCCTACCGGGAACACTGAAGCTTTCTTT; CDR3 protein: CASSLAPTGNTEAFF
J gene: TRBJ2-3; D gene: .; V gene: TRBV7-2; clone size: .; CDR3 DNA: TGTGCCAGCAGCCTAAACCTGGGACCATCTAGCACAGATACGCAGTATTTT; CDR3 protein: CASSLNLGPSSTDTQYF
J gene: TRBJ2-5; D gene: TRBD2; V gene: TRBV13; clone size: .; CDR3 DNA: TGTGCCAGCAGCCCATTAGGCGGGGGGGCCGAGACCCAGTACTTC; CDR3 protein: CASSPLGGGAETQYF
J gene: TRBJ1-2; D gene: .; V gene: TRBV30; clone size: .; CDR3 DNA: TGTGCCTGGAGTTCCCCGCCGCCCACCTACTATGGCTACACCTTC; CDR3 protein: CAWSSPPPTYYGYTF
J gene: TRBJ2-1; D gene: .; V gene: TRBV10-3; clone size: .; CDR3 DNA: TGTGCCATCAGTGGGGGCCAGGGCAATGAGCAGTTCTTC; CDR3 protein: CAISGGQGNEQFF
J gene: TRBJ2-5; D gene: TRBD1; V gene: TRBV4-1; clone size: .; CDR3 DNA: TGCGCCAGCAGCCAGACCGGGACAGGGGCCGGGACCCAGTACTTC; CDR3 protein: CASSQTGTGAGTQYF
J gene: TRBJ1-4; D gene: TRBD1; V gene: TRBV5-4; clone size: .; CDR3 DNA: TGTGCCAGCAGCTTGCGGCAGGGGGGGGAAAAACTGTTTTTT; CDR3 protein: CASSLRQGGEKLFF
J gene: TRBJ2-7; D gene: .; V gene: TRBV7-9; clone size: .; CDR3 DNA: TGTGCCAGCAGCTTATTCCCCGGGACATCAAGTTCCTACGAGCAGTACTTC; CDR3 protein: CASSLFPGTSSSYEQYF
J gene: TRBJ1-2; D gene: .; V gene: TRBV19; clone size: .; CDR3 DNA: TGTGCCAGTAGCTTCCTAGGGTATAATGGCTACACCTTC; CDR3 protein: CASSFLGYNGYTF
J gene: TRBJ2-1; D gene: TRBD2; V gene: TRBV11-2; clone size: .; CDR3 DNA: TGTGCCAGCAGCTTAGACGGACTAGCGGTCCTCTACAATGAGCAGTTCTTC; CDR3 protein: CASSLDGLAVLYNEQFF
J gene: TRBJ2-7; D gene: .; V gene: TRBV12-3/TRBV12-4; clone size: once; CDR3 DNA: TGTGCCAGCAGTTTAAAGCTGGAGGCCGAGCAGTACTTC; CDR3 protein: CASSLKLEAEQYF